These T cell receptor beta chains were read from a single sample in a study of T cells in Graves' hyperthyroidism and ophthalmopathy. TCRdb passed the multiplex PCR reads through MiXCR, listing each CDR3 protein once. The data hold fewer than 400,000 distinct CDR3 sequences, with approximately 16% observed a single time. The sequencing input was blood. These receptors were collected from a man younger than 40 with Graves' hyperthyroidism. The CDR3 runs from the conserved cysteine through the conserved F or W.

j_call | v_call | cdr3_aa
TRBJ2-7 | TRBV20-1 | CSVAFRDGSYEQYF
TRBJ2-1 | TRBV24-1 | CATSDSGTAAQFF
TRBJ1-1 | TRBV20-1 | CSAGRGPNTEAFF
TRBJ1-1 | TRBV11-3 | CASSSSGSSYTEAFF
TRBJ2-1 | TRBV20-1 | CSASPPGLAYNEQFF
TRBJ2-2 | TRBV6-1 | CASSEDEGGHTGELFF
TRBJ1-1 | TRBV20-1 | CSALVPMNTEAFF
TRBJ1-1 | TRBV19 | CASSGRTGNTEAFF
TRBJ2-1 | TRBV12-3/TRBV12-4 | CASSLTLIRANEQFF
TRBJ1-3 | TRBV7-2 | CASSPNPGSGNTIYF
TRBJ2-3 | TRBV2 | CASRVIAGGGDTQYF
TRBJ1-5 | TRBV28 | CASSMDLDSNQPQHF
TRBJ2-1 | TRBV11-1 | CASSLAYVNEQFF
TRBJ1-5 | TRBV5-1 | CASSSIPDQPQHF
TRBJ1-3 | TRBV12-3/TRBV12-4 | CASSLLAGNTIYF
TRBJ2-4 | TRBV20-1 | CSASGGGRDIQYF
TRBJ2-2 | TRBV29-1 | CSVERQRLAGTGELFF
TRBJ1-6 | TRBV4-1 | CASSQVDLGWARPTSPLHF
TRBJ2-7 | TRBV28 | CASTNLGPSGTPVIGKPEQYF
TRBJ1-3 | TRBV5-1 | CASSLAVDRPSGNTIYF
TRBJ1-1 | TRBV12-3/TRBV12-4 | CASSLGERTEAFF
TRBJ1-1 | TRBV18 | CASSPSTGGRSAFF
TRBJ2-1 | TRBV5-1 | CASSLGGEAEQFF
TRBJ1-2 | TRBV7-9 | CASSLSPGANYGYTF
TRBJ2-4 | TRBV3-1 | CASSQDNSRTKNIQYF
TRBJ2-3 | TRBV11-3 | CASRKGQRDIDTQYF
TRBJ1-2 | TRBV10-3 | CAIRAGGRTGYTF
TRBJ2-7 | TRBV13 | CASSDRTGDEQYF
TRBJ1-5 | TRBV7-9 | CASSSLHGPSNQPQHF
TRBJ2-2 | TRBV7-2 | CASSLVSGMNTGELFF
TRBJ2-1 | TRBV7-9 | CASSWGRGYNEQFF
TRBJ2-7 | TRBV19 | CASSRTSESYEQYF
NA | TRBV27 | CASSFKAGVVQFF
TRBJ2-1 | TRBV13 | CASSSKRGSSYNEQFF
TRBJ2-1 | TRBV24-1 | CATSDPATGLDSEQFF
TRBJ2-5 | TRBV7-2 | CASSGDSLETQYF
TRBJ1-2 | TRBV6-1 | CASRGQGLRIGGYTF
TRBJ2-1 | TRBV15 | CATSRVAGGPGEQFF
TRBJ2-3 | TRBV12-3/TRBV12-4 | CASSRATDTQYF
TRBJ1-1 | TRBV5-1 | CASSAEGAAFF
TRBJ2-7 | TRBV29-1 | CGVHSRGLGSTLYEQYF
TRBJ2-2 | TRBV12-3/TRBV12-4 | CASKREGNTGELFF
TRBJ1-1 | TRBV29-1 | CSVRKRQGIPGEAFF
TRBJ2-1 | TRBV7-3 | CASSLYAGGGEQFF
TRBJ2-3 | TRBV18 | CASSPQWADTQYF
TRBJ2-1 | TRBV20-1 | CSASLGLGEQFF
TRBJ1-1 | TRBV6-5 | CASSYIENTEAFF
TRBJ2-3 | TRBV6-5 | CASRLVSDTQYF